These T cell receptor beta chains were read from a single sample in a study of OX40 agonist ivuxolimab in advanced cancers. TCRdb keeps only in-frame clones here, not all; method: immunoSEQ multiplex PCR. Among 44,000 or so clones listed, 88% were seen once. This specimen was CD4+ or CD8+ T cells sorted from blood, taken in a trial of the OX40 agonist ivuxolimab. The receptors derive from an adult with an advanced solid tumor such as melanoma, head and neck, liver or kidney cancer. Both conserved end residues are part of each CDR3.

j_gene	v_gene	CDR3aa
TRBJ1-2	TRBV5-4	CASSVPGDNYGYTF
TRBJ2-1	TRBV28	CASSFLASGSDEQFF
TRBJ2-5	TRBV7-2	CASSLSGRGTQYF
TRBJ2-7	TRBV27	CASSLGGRAPYEQYF
TRBJ2-1	TRBV2	CASSVGEIVDEQFF
TRBJ1-4	TRBV6-5	CASSMDRATNEKLFF
TRBJ2-1	TRBV28	CAILGQGWEQFF
TRBJ2-2	TRBV9	CASSVVVNTGELFF
TRBJ1-5	TRBV28	CASSSPAGGYSNQPQHF
TRBJ1-5	TRBV28	CASSLIQGQPQHF
TRBJ2-7	TRBV29-1	CSVVGQLNSYEQYF
TRBJ1-2	TRBV19	CASSIPRAGQGYGYTF
TRBJ1-1	TRBV9	CASSTRWGTEAFF
TRBJ2-7	TRBV18	CASSPKGLAATHEQYF
TRBJ2-6	TRBV5-1	CASSLEYRGPSGANVLTF
TRBJ1-6	TRBV7-2	CASSSDGSYSPLHF
TRBJ1-1	TRBV28	CASSLSTEAFF
TRBJ1-5	TRBV30	CAWSLRGHQPQHF
TRBJ2-6	TRBV7-8	CASSGRGSAGANVLTF
TRBJ1-3	TRBV30	CAWSAVGGPGNTIYF
TRBJ1-1	TRBV18	CASSPDRSGEAFF
TRBJ2-2	TRBV5-5	CASSGSGGRNTGELFF
TRBJ2-5	TRBV18	CASSWGQGEGETQYF
TRBJ2-3	TRBV5-1	CASSSQGAHGTDTQYF
TRBJ1-3	TRBV18	CASSPGQAYSGNTIYF
TRBJ1-2	TRBV4-1	CASSQDPGQGARYGYTF
TRBJ2-5	TRBV6-6	CASSWGTGEETQYF
TRBJ2-5	TRBV5-4	CASSTSGTPQETQYF
TRBJ1-1	TRBV6-5	CASTDRTEAFF
TRBJ2-1	TRBV9	CASSVFSGQRKNNEQFF
TRBJ1-4	TRBV7-2	CASSPDSSPNEKLFF
TRBJ2-1	TRBV21-1	CASSKFSGVENEQFF
TRBJ2-5	TRBV7-9	CASGAGQGETQYF
TRBJ2-1	TRBV10-2	CASPPPSGSSYNEQFF
TRBJ1-6	TRBV7-2	CASTQGQGYSPLHF
TRBJ1-1	TRBV11-2	CASSPGSREAFF
TRBJ1-2	TRBV10-3	CAISESGEGYGYTF
TRBJ2-7	TRBV27	CASSDRGWPYEQYF
TRBJ2-1	TRBV29-1	CSVANSGGSYNEQFF
TRBJ1-2	TRBV7-2	CASTRRREDGYTF
TRBJ1-2	TRBV21-1	CASSKGGDTMGYGYTF
TRBJ2-3	TRBV5-4	CASSLRASGGGSTDTQYF
TRBJ2-7	TRBV6-5	CASSYFWSGGSYEQYF
TRBJ1-6	TRBV6-1	CASSGRQAQNSPLHF
TRBJ2-4	TRBV28	CASSTPGELNIQYF
TRBJ2-5	TRBV7-6	CASKLGGGVRETQYF
TRBJ2-3	TRBV28	CASSLRGSTDTQYF
TRBJ2-3	TRBV15	CATSREMAGWAQYF
TRBJ2-7	TRBV5-1	CASSLGQGGNYEQYF
TRBJ1-2	TRBV11-2	CASSLDQGPKTF
TRBJ2-2	TRBV7-7	CASSLRAPVSSGELFF
TRBJ2-3	TRBV4-1	CASSQGDNTDTQYF
TRBJ1-2	TRBV7-9	CASSLGYSRGYGYTF